This T cell receptor beta chain was retrieved from a study of blood T cell repertoires in COVID-19. Study as a whole: Samples came from the United States, Italy and Spain, spanning acute and convalescent COVID-19.

The CDR3 spans 15 residues. The germline gives CDR1 SGHTA, CDR2 FQGNSA. The V end was cut by 6 bases, the J end by 7 bases, with 19 bases between. In the original workflow: Researchers report that nucleated cell counts were estimated from reference gene primer amplification. Measured with immunoSEQ multiplex PCR; TCRdb has only the in-frame clones, and not every one. Clone size and V and J calls were adopted from that table, with D and trimming inferred from the DNA. This sample has 85,000 to 120,000 clones, with around 90% found just once. The Seattle site enrolled patients during active infection and followed them longitudinally.

V gene TRBV7-2 combines with J gene TRBJ1-5; possibly TRBD1 for D (5 bases). Sequenced: peripheral blood. The clonotype was recovered from a woman aged 45 to 65 with COVID-19, enrolled during active disease. CDR3 protein: CASSPGTPGGQPQHF. CDR3 nucleotides: TGTGCCAGCAGTCCAGGGACGCCGGGGGGGCAGCCCCAGCATTTT.